The next 8 T cell receptor beta chains were all read from a single sample in a study of cytomegalovirus exposure and HLA in healthy donors. TCRdb's table, derived via immunoSEQ multiplex PCR, lists solely in-frame clones and lacks some. The table lists under 150,000 clones, 85% to 90% of them singletons. The specimen sequenced was PBMCs. Source of these receptors: a young man in good health and CMV-seropositive.

This chain connects TRBV11-2 to TRBJ2-7; 11 bases are shared with TRBD1. The germline CDR1 and CDR2 sequences are SGHAT and FQNNGV. This CDR3 comprises 14 residues. The V and J ends lost 8 bases and 6 bases, in that order; junction bases with no gene match: 9. The CDR3, as DNA: TGTGCCAGCGCTTCCGGGACAGGGGGTTTCGAGCAGTACTTC. Translating gives CASASGTGGFEQYF. Full variable domain (rest looked up from reference TRBV11-2 and TRBJ2-7): EAGVAQSPRYKIIEKRQSVAFWCNPISGHATLYWYQQILGQGPKLLIQFQNNGVVDDSQLPKDRFSAERLKGVDSTLKIQPAKLEDSAVYLCASASGTGGFEQYFGPGTRLTVT.

The chain has TRBV12-5 and TRBJ1-2; 9 bases agree with TRBD1. Looked up from germline, CDR1 is LGHNT and CDR2 is FRNRAP. V shed 5 bases and J 6 bases; nucleotides not matched to a gene: 7. This CDR3 has 14 residues. Here the CDR3 reads CASGQLRTGDGYTF. DNA of the CDR3: TGTGCTAGTGGTCAACTACGGACAGGGGATGGCTACACCTTC.

The rearrangement joins TRBV27 to TRBJ1-5; D not certain. The CDR3 spans 17 residues. CDR1 and CDR2 (germline): MNHEY, SMNVEV (reference sequence). The V gene lost 4 bases and the J gene lost 0 bases, with 16 bases spanning the gap. The CDR3 spells CASSSLGYDRSNQPQHF. In nucleotides, the CDR3 is TGTGCCAGCAGTTCTCTAGGCTATGACCGTAGCAATCAGCCCCAGCATTTT.

This chain connects TRBV19 to TRBJ1-5; TRBD1 might be the D (5 bases). Germline values: CDR1 LNHDA, CDR2 SQIVND (reference sequence). V lost 8 bases to trimming and J lost 9 bases, with 20 bases between them. This CDR3 is 14 amino acids long. CDR3 amino acids: CASHLSGDLSPQHF. The CDR3 coding sequence is TGTGCCAGTCACCTCAGCGGGGACCTCTCGCCCCAGCATTTT.

Concerning this clone: The sample holds other DNA sequences that translate to the same CDR3. The genes are TRBV5-4 and TRBJ2-7, with D perhaps matching TRBD2 (6 bases). Germline CDR1 and CDR2: SGHNT and YYREEE (reference sequence). Deletions cut 1 base from V and 3 bases from J, with 11 bases between. The CDR3 loop spans 14 amino acids. The chain's CDR3 is CASSLRGTDYEQYF. In DNA, the CDR3 is TGTGCCAGCAGCTTGCGCGGGACTGACTACGAGCAGTACTTC.

This sequence joins TRBV9 and TRBJ2-2, with 10 bases matching TRBD2. V was pared by 0 bases and J by 2 bases, with 7 bases of the junction left unmatched. The CDR3 sequence is 18 residues long. CDR1 and CDR2 from the germline V gene are SGDLS and YYNGEE. The CDR3 DNA reads TGTGCCAGCAGCGTAGCTGTAGCGGGAGGTCAAAACACCGGGGAGCTGTTTTTT. Protein: CASSVAVAGGQNTGELFF.

This clone came up once. The chain has TRBV15 and TRBJ2-3; no clear D. Trimming cost V 5 bases and J 6 bases, with 18 bases left between them. The CDR3 totals 15 residues. Per germline, CDR1 LNHNV and CDR2 YYDKDF (reference sequence). The CDR3 is CATSRSGQREDTQYF. In DNA form, the CDR3 reads TGTGCCACCAGCCGCTCGGGTCAAAGAGAGGATACGCAGTATTTT.

The V gene is TRBV5-1, the J gene TRBJ2-4, with 10 bases that match TRBD2. Germline loops: CDR1 SGHRS, CDR2 YFSETQ. The junction had 5 bases not matched to a gene; V was cut back by 5 bases and J by 0 bases. The CDR3 totals 16 residues. CDR3 DNA: TGCGCCAGCAGTCCGACTAGCGGGCTAGCCAAAAACATTCAGTACTTC. Its translation is CASSPTSGLAKNIQYF. Using reference TRBV5-1 and TRBJ2-4 for the parts outside the CDR3, the full variable domain is KAGVTQTPRYLIKTRGQQVTLSCSPISGHRSVSWYQQTPGQGLQFLFEYFSETQRNKGNFPGRFSGRQFSNSRSEMNVSTLELGDSALYLCASSPTSGLAKNIQYFGAGTRLSVL.